A single sample is the source of the 26 T cell receptor beta chains below, sequenced in a study of blood T cell repertoires in COVID-19 (TCRdb year 2020). The library was built by means of the immunoSEQ multiplex PCR assay. The source is immuneACCESS, and TCRdb retained only in-frame sequences with V and J called. Part of the clones is not carried over; for the studies checked, unresolved V genes explain less than half of this, and the remainder is unexplained. This sample is represented by about 250,000 clones; approximately 86% of them were singletons. The ten largest clones take up 1.5% to 2% of the sample. Sequences were obtained from peripheral blood. These receptor sequences come from a woman in her fifties or sixties who had recovered from COVID-19.

This clone occurred a few times. CDR3 sequence reads: CASSKPFSGNTIYF. In DNA form, the CDR3 reads TGTGCCAGCAGCAAGCCGTTCTCTGGAAACACCATATATTTT. This chain uses TRBV28 with TRBJ1-3, with no clear D. The CDR3 is 14 amino acids. Germline V gene lookup returns CDR1 MDHEN and CDR2 SYDVKM. V was clipped by 6 bases and J by 0 bases, with 9 bases between them.

The chain joins TRBV2 to TRBJ2-2; 10 positions agree with TRBD2. This CDR3 has 16 amino acids. V lost 4 bases to trimming and J lost 1 base; unmatched junction nucleotides: 3. Germline CDR1 is SNHLY and CDR2 is FYNNEI. This CDR3 is CASSGPSGGNTGELFF. CDR3 nucleotides: TGTGCCAGCAGTGGGCCTAGCGGGGGGAACACCGGGGAGCTGTTTTTT.

This chain links TRBV19 with TRBJ1-1; 9 bases agree with TRBD1. Trimming at V came to 6 bases and at J to 6 bases, leaving 11 bases not matched to a gene. CDR3 length: 15 residues. From germline, CDR1 is LNHDA and CDR2 SQIVND (reference sequence). The CDR3 region is CASRLNPGQGPEAFF. The DNA for the CDR3 is TGTGCCAGTAGATTAAATCCGGGACAGGGCCCTGAAGCTTTCTTT.

The chain combines TRBV9 with TRBJ1-2; D unclear. V was clipped by 0 bases and J by 4 bases, with 10 bases between them. The CDR3 runs to 14 residues. Germline CDR1 reads SGDLS; CDR2 reads YYNGEE. CDR3 DNA: TGTGCCAGCAGCGTAGGGCCAGGCGTCTATGGCTACACCTTC. It is translated as CASSVGPGVYGYTF.

This chain joins TRBV9 and TRBJ1-2; maybe TRBD1 (6 bases). CDR1 and CDR2 (germline): SGDLS, YYNGEE. The CDR3 extends over 16 amino acids. V was pared by 0 bases and J by 4 bases, with 16 bases between. DNA for the CDR3: TGTGCCAGCAGCGTAGGGGGACAACTTCCTGTCTATGGCTACACCTTC. It yields the protein CASSVGGQLPVYGYTF.

The chain employs TRBV28 and TRBJ2-6; D is unresolved. V lost 8 bases and J 0 bases, leaving 17 bases between the germline ends. The CDR3 is 17 amino acids. Looked up from germline, CDR1 is MDHEN and CDR2 is SYDVKM. The CDR3 protein is CASGVERGNSGANVLTF. The CDR3, as DNA: TGTGCCAGCGGAGTCGAACGTGGAAACTCTGGGGCCAACGTCCTGACTTTC.

The CDR3 DNA sequence: TGTGCCAGCAGCAGCGGCAACAGGGGCGCGGAGACCCAGTACTTC. It yields the protein CASSSGNRGAETQYF. The chain employs TRBV28 and TRBJ2-5, with TRBD1 matching over 7 bases. V shed 6 bases and J 5 bases; nucleotides not matched to a gene: 12. Germline V CDR1 and CDR2: MDHEN, SYDVKM. This CDR3 region has 15 residues.

This chain links TRBV5-5 with TRBJ2-2, with D uncertain. Germline CDR1 is SGHKS and CDR2 is YYEKEE (reference sequence). V was shortened by 4 bases and J by 7 bases, with 20 bases between the two germline ends. The CDR3 is 16 amino acids. The CDR3 reads CASSKQIDSFIGELFF. DNA for the CDR3: TGTGCCAGCAGCAAACAAATAGACTCATTCATCGGGGAGCTGTTTTTT. Variable domain in full (rest from reference TRBV5-5 and TRBJ2-2): DAGVTQSPTHLIKTRGQQVTLRCSPISGHKSVSWYQQVLGQGPQFIFQYYEKEERGRGNFPDRFSARQFPNYSSELNVNALLLGDSALYLCASSKQIDSFIGELFFGEGSRLTVL.

This chain joins TRBV11-1 and TRBJ2-1, with 7 bases fitting TRBD2. Germline assignment: CDR1 SGHAT and CDR2 FQDESV (reference sequence). The CDR3 loop spans 15 amino acids. V shed 3 bases and J 9 bases; nucleotides not matched to a gene: 11. This chain's CDR3 is CASSFGLGGGAEQFF. The CDR3 DNA reads TGTGCCAGCAGCTTTGGACTCGGCGGGGGAGCTGAGCAGTTCTTC.

The rearrangement joins TRBV10-3 to TRBJ2-3, with TRBD2 matching 11 bases. This CDR3 is built from 16 residues. Losses at the gene ends were 0 bases for V and 1 base for J; bases not matched to a gene: 0. Per germline, CDR1 ENHRY and CDR2 SYGVKD. DNA of the CDR3: TGTGCCATCAGTGAGTCGACTAGCGGGGGCACAGATACGCAGTATTTT. Its translation is CAISESTSGGTDTQYF.

This chain uses TRBV6-5 with TRBJ2-1; a possible D gene is TRBD2 (6 bases). This CDR3 region has 14 residues. Per the germline V gene, CDR1 is MNHEY and CDR2 is SVGAGI. V gave up 8 bases and J gave up 3 bases, with 14 bases separating them. CDR3 region: CASGLRGDYNEQFF. CDR3 nucleotides: TGTGCCAGCGGTTTGCGGGGCGACTACAATGAGCAGTTCTTC.

This chain connects TRBV20-1 to TRBJ1-1; D not certain. Germline V CDR1 and CDR2: DFQATT, SNEGSKA (reference sequence). The CDR3 contains 12 residues. V was pared by 3 bases and J by 3 bases, with 8 bases between. CDR3 sequence (DNA): TGCAGTGCTAGTGAGTCATACACTGAAGCTTTCTTT. It yields the protein CSASESYTEAFF.

The chain recombines TRBV5-1 with TRBJ1-1; D may be TRBD1 (5 bases). Germline assignment: CDR1 SGHRS and CDR2 YFSETQ. The V gene lost 4 bases and the J gene lost 5 bases, with 15 bases spanning the gap. The CDR3 runs 14 residues. CDR3 in amino acids: CASSPGGGGTEAFF. The DNA for the CDR3 is TGCGCCAGCAGCCCCGGCGGGGGGGGTACTGAAGCTTTCTTT.

This clone was detected only once. This rearrangement joins TRBV10-3 to TRBJ2-7; no firm D call. Germline V gives CDR1 ENHRY, CDR2 SYGVKD. The germline V and J ends were trimmed by 2 bases and 2 bases, with 10 bases remaining between them. The CDR3 runs to 14 residues. The DNA for the CDR3 is TGTGCCATCAGTGAGAGTTGGCAAGCCTACGAGCAGTACTTC. Its translation: CAISESWQAYEQYF.

This clone was counted a single time. The chain uses TRBV6-5 and TRBJ2-7; a possible D gene is TRBD2 (6 bases). V was cut by 5 bases and J by 0 bases, with 14 bases left in between. CDR1 and CDR2 (germline): MNHEY, SVGAGI. This CDR3 comprises 15 residues. CDR3 bases: TGTGCCAGCAGTCTCGGGGGTAGCGGCTCCTACGAGCAGTACTTC. Translation gives CASSLGGSGSYEQYF.

CDR3 residues: CASSGTSGRSGSYEQYF. CDR3 DNA: TGTGCCAGCAGCGGGACTAGCGGGCGTTCGGGATCCTACGAGCAGTACTTC. The chain carries TRBV3-1 (or the pseudogene TRBV3-2) and TRBJ2-7; 12 positions agree with TRBD2. This CDR3 has 17 amino acids. V was pared by 5 bases and J by 1 base, with 9 bases of the junction left unmatched. The germline V gene has CDR1 LGHDT and CDR2 YNNKEL (reference sequence).

The sample holds a few counts of this clone. Other nucleotide sequences in the sample specify the same CDR3. V is TRBV9 and J is TRBJ2-1; TRBD2 is a possible D gene (5 bases). Germline V lookup: CDR1 SGDLS, CDR2 YYNGEE. The CDR3 consists of 15 residues. V shed 0 bases and J shed 2 bases, with 9 bases lying between them. This chain's CDR3 is CASSVERWTYNEQFF. In DNA form, the CDR3 reads TGTGCCAGCAGCGTAGAGCGGTGGACCTACAATGAGCAGTTCTTC.

The chain uses TRBV2 and TRBJ1-1; possible D gene TRBD1, 6 bases. CDR3 length equals 14 residues. Germline lookup yields CDR1 SNHLY and CDR2 FYNNEI. Trimming shortened V by 0 bases and J by 1 base, and 6 bases separated the two germline ends. The CDR3 sequence is CASSEATGNTEAFF. Here the CDR3 DNA reads TGTGCCAGCAGTGAAGCGACAGGGAACACTGAAGCTTTCTTT. Full variable domain (rest looked up from reference TRBV2 and TRBJ1-1): EPEVTQTPSHQVTQMGQEVILRCVPISNHLYFYWYRQILGQKVEFLVSFYNNEISEKSEIFDDQFSVERPDGSNFTLKIRSTKLEDSAMYFCASSEATGNTEAFFGQGTRLTVV.

As concerns this clone: The sample has other DNA sequences that encode this CDR3 too. CDR3 region: CASSFYNQPQHF. As DNA, the CDR3 is TGTGCCAGCAGTTTCTACAATCAGCCCCAGCATTTT. The chain carries TRBV27 and TRBJ1-5; D uncertain. The V gene lost 3 bases and the J gene lost 3 bases, with 3 bases spanning the gap. The CDR3 has 12 amino acids. Germline V gene data show CDR1 as MNHEY and CDR2 as SMNVEV (reference sequence).

V is TRBV6-5 and J is TRBJ2-1; 7 bases are shared with TRBD2. This CDR3 comprises 15 residues. The junction had 7 bases not matched to a gene; V was cut back by 6 bases and J by 2 bases. Germline V lookup: CDR1 MNHEY, CDR2 SVGAGI. The CDR3 DNA is TGTGCCAGCAGCCGGGACTACCAAGCCTACAATGAGCAGTTCTTC. Its translation: CASSRDYQAYNEQFF.

V and J are TRBV27 and TRBJ2-7, with a tentative D call TRBD1 (6 bases). This CDR3 comprises 16 residues. Trimming removed 5 bases at V and 2 bases at J, with 19 bases between. CDR1 MNHEY and CDR2 SMNVEV come from the germline V gene (reference sequence). CDR3 DNA sequence: TGTGCCAGCAGTAGAACCCAGACAGGTACCCCCTACGAGCAGTACTTC. Its translation is CASSRTQTGTPYEQYF.

This rearrangement joins TRBV10-3 to TRBJ2-7; TRBD1 is a possible D gene (5 bases). This CDR3 region has 15 residues. Between the trimmed V and J ends, which lost 7 bases and 3 bases, there was a span of 19 bases. Germline CDR1 ENHRY, CDR2 SYGVKD. CDR3: CAIKLGSQGNYEQYF. CDR3 nucleotide sequence: TGTGCCATCAAGTTGGGCTCTCAGGGTAACTACGAGCAGTACTTC.

The chain carries TRBV9 and TRBJ1-1; D gene uncertain. Germline V lookup: CDR1 SGDLS, CDR2 YYNGEE. The CDR3 contains 16 residues. Deletions cut 4 bases from V and 1 base from J, with 17 bases between. The CDR3 coding sequence is TGTGCCAGCAGCAAGCCGCCGGGAACTGGGAACACTGAAGCTTTCTTT. Residues: CASSKPPGTGNTEAFF.

The chain uses TRBV19 and TRBJ1-4; 9 nucleotides line up with TRBD1. V was pared by 7 bases and J by 7 bases, with 10 bases of the junction left unmatched. CDR3 size: 15 residues. Per the germline V gene, CDR1 is LNHDA and CDR2 is SQIVND (reference sequence). The CDR3 DNA follows: TGTGCCAGTAAAACGAACAGGGGGCGAGGTGAAAAACTGTTTTTT. Residues: CASKTNRGRGEKLFF.

The rearrangement uses TRBV16 and TRBJ2-5, with D possibly TRBD2 on 6 matching bases. Germline V gene sequence: CDR1 KGHSY, CDR2 FQNENV. This CDR3 comprises 11 residues. With 4 bases removed from V and 9 bases from J, the gap between germline ends came to 9 bases. For the CDR3, the DNA is TGTGCCAGCAGCCCTTGGGAGGCCCAGTACTTC. Its protein is CASSPWEAQYF.

V is TRBV7-2 and J is TRBJ1-2; the D is unclear. The CDR3 has 13 residues. CDR1 SGHTA and CDR2 FQGNSA come from the germline V gene. The V and J ends lost 1 base and 5 bases respectively, with 8 bases between them. The CDR3 here is CASSLEPGYGYTF. Here the CDR3 DNA reads TGTGCCAGCAGCTTAGAGCCGGGGTATGGCTACACCTTC.